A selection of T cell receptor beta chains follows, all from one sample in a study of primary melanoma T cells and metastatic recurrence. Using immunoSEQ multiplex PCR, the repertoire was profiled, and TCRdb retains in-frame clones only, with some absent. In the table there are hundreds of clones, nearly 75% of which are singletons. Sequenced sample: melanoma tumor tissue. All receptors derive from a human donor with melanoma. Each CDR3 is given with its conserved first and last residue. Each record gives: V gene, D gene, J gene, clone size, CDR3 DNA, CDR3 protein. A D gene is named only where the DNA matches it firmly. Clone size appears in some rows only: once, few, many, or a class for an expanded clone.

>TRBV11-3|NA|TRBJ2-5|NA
TGTGCCAGCAACCCACTTAGGCAAGCAGAGACCCAGTACTTC
CASNPLRQAETQYF
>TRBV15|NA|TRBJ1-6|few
TGTGCCACCAGCAGACTTTGGGTCCATTCACCCCTCCACTTT
CATSRLWVHSPLHF
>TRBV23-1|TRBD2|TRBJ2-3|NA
TGCGCCAGCAGCCAATCCCTCCGGGGGACCGGGGGGGACGGCACAGATACGCAGTATTTT
CASSQSLRGTGGDGTDTQYF
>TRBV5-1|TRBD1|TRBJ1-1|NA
TGCGCCAGCAGCTCGGCAGGGGGCTACACTGAAGCTTTCTTT
CASSSAGGYTEAFF
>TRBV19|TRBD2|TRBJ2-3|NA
TGTGCCAGTAGACTTAGCGGGGATACGCAGTATTTT
CASRLSGDTQYF
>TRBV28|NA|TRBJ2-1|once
TGTGCCAGCAGTCTGGTGTCTTTGAATCAAGATGAGCAGTTCTTC
CASSLVSLNQDEQFF
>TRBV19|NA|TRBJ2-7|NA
TGTGCCAGTAGTATAAGAGGGAACCCACGGGAGCAGTACTTC
CASSIRGNPREQYF
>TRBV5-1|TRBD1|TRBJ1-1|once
TGCGCCAGCAGCCCATGGGACAGGATGAACACTGAAGCTTTCTTT
CASSPWDRMNTEAFF
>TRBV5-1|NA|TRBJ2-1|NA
TGCGCCAGCAGCCAAGTAGCAGGGATATTAAATGAGCAGTTCTTC
CASSQVAGILNEQFF
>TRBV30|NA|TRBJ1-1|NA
TGTGCCTGGAGGTCAGGCAACACTGAAGCTTTCTTT
CAWRSGNTEAFF
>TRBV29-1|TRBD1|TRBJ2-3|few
TGCAGCGTTGTACAGGGGGCCACAGATACGCAGTATTTT
CSVVQGATDTQYF
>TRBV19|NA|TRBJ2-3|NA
TGTGCCAGTAGGGTAACAGATACGCAGTATTTT
CASRVTDTQYF
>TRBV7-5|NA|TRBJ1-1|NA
TGTGCCAGCAGCCTTAGGTCTCCTCCAACTGAAGCTTTCTTT
CASSLRSPPTEAFF
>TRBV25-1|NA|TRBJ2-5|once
TGTGCCAGCAGTGAATCAAGGGCAGCCCAAGAGACCCAGTACTTC
CASSESRAAQETQYF
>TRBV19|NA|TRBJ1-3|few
TGTGCCAGTAGTATAGGCGAGGGGTCTGGAAACACCATATATTTT
CASSIGEGSGNTIYF
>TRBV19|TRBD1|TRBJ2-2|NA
TGTGCCAGTAGTATAGATCGGGCAGGGGGTGGCACCGGGGAGCTGTTTTTT
CASSIDRAGGGTGELFF
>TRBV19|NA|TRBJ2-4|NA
TGTGCCAGTAGTACGGTGGGCAGTGGCAAAAACATTCAGTACTTC
CASSTVGSGKNIQYF
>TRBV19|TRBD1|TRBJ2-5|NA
TGTGCCAGCGGCAGGGGGCAAGAGACCCAGTACTTC
CASGRGQETQYF
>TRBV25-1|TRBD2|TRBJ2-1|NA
TGTGCCAGCAGTGATAAGCTAGCGGGGGGTTTTAGGGACAATGAGCAGTTCTTC
CASSDKLAGGFRDNEQFF
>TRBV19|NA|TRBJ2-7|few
TGTGCCAGTAGCTCCGGGATAGACAATTTCTACGAGCAGTACTTC
CASSSGIDNFYEQYF
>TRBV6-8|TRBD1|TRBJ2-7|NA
TGTGCCATCAGAGGAACGGGACAGACTGACTACGAGCAGTACTTC
CAIRGTGQTDYEQYF
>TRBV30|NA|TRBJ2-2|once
TGTGCCTGGAGTTCGGGTTACACCGGGGAGCTGTTTTTT
CAWSSGYTGELFF
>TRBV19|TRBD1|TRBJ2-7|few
TGTGCCAGTAGTATAGTATGGGGACAGCACGAGCAGTACTTC
CASSIVWGQHEQYF
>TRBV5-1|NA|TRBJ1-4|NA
TGCGCCAGCAGCTTGGGGCGCCGAGGGGGAAACAATGAAAAACTGTTTTTT
CASSLGRRGGNNEKLFF
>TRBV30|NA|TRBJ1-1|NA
TGTGCCTGGAGTGTAGGTATACCGCCGAACACTGAAGCTTTCTTT
CAWSVGIPPNTEAFF
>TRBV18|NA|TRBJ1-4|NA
TGTGCCAGCTCACCAAGTATGCAGGGAGGTGCAACTAATGAAAAACTGTTTTTT
CASSPSMQGGATNEKLFF
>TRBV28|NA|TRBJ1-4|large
TGTGCCAGCAGTTTGGGAGGGGGTGGAACTAATGAAAAACTGTTTTTT
CASSLGGGGTNEKLFF
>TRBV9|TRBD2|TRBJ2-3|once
TGTGCCAGCAGTGTGGAGAGACCGGGGCTAGCGGGGGAATTAAGCACAGATACGCAGTATTTT
CASSVERPGLAGELSTDTQYF
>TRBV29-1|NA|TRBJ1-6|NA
TGCAGCGCCTTAACTAGGGGGGGTTCACCCCTCCACTTT
CSALTRGGSPLHF
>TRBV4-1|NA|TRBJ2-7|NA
TGCGCCAGCAGCCATTGGGACGGAGCCTACGAGCAGTACTTC
CASSHWDGAYEQYF
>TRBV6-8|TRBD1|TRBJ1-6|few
TGTGCCAGCAGAAGGACAGGGATAAGTTCACCCCTCCACTTT
CASRRTGISSPLHF
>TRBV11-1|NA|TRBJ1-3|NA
TGTGCCAGCAGCTTATTTTTGGGGGGTTTGACTGACTCTGGAAACACCATATATTTT
CASSLFLGGLTDSGNTIYF
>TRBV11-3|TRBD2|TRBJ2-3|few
TGTGCCAGCAGCTTAGGAGCGGGGGGGCCGCCAGATACGCAGTATTTT
CASSLGAGGPPDTQYF
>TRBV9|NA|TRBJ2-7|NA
TGTGCCAGCAGCGGGAGTGGATCCTACGAGCAGTACTTC
CASSGSGSYEQYF